This T cell receptor beta chain was found in a study of blood T cell repertoires in COVID-19. Study-level information: COVID-19 samples collected from the United States, Italy and Spain covered acute and convalescent phases. PBMCs, B-cell-depleted T cells, or T cells provided the cDNA or gDNA that made up the material.

This CDR3 is 12 amino acids long. CDR1 and CDR2 from the germline V gene are SQVTM and ANQGSEA. The junction had 2 bases not matched to a gene; V was cut back by 5 bases and J by 3 bases. Original processing notes: Amplification with reference gene primers provided the estimates of nucleated cell counts. This table comes from immunoSEQ multiplex PCR, and its TCRdb copy is limited to in-frame clones, with some not included. V, J and clone size derive from that table, while D and trimming were established from the DNA sequence. The profile shows some 300,000 clones, about nine tenths of them singletons.

The TCR sequence derives from a man aged 18 to 29 with active or convalescent COVID-19. Sequencing was carried out using peripheral blood. V and J are TRBV29-1 and TRBJ1-2, with 8 bases aligning to TRBD1. The CDR3 region is CSVLDRDYGYTF. CDR3 sequence (DNA): TGCAGCGTTTTGGACAGGGACTATGGCTACACCTTC.